Listed below are T cell receptor beta chains from one sample, sequenced in a study of cytomegalovirus exposure and HLA in healthy donors. Method: immunoSEQ multiplex PCR; TCRdb's copy keeps in-frame clones and lacks some. The sample has under 250,000 clones; around nine tenths are singletons. Sequences were obtained from PBMCs. These receptor sequences come from a woman younger than 35 in good health and CMV-seronegative. The CDR3 runs from the conserved cysteine through the conserved F or W. D genes are given only for firm matches.

D	length	V	J	CDR3	DNA
NA	16	TRBV19	TRBJ1-5	CASVNRVEVGNQPQHF	TGTGCCAGTGTTAACAGGGTTGAGGTGGGCAATCAGCCCCAGCATTTT
TRBD2	16	TRBV10-3	TRBJ2-3	CAISELWLAGTDTQYF	TGTGCCATCAGTGAATTATGGCTAGCGGGCACAGATACGCAGTATTTT
NA	14	TRBV25-1	TRBJ2-7	CASSGDRGYNEQYF	TGTGCCAGCAGTGGGGATAGGGGATATAACGAGCAGTACTTC
TRBD2	14	TRBV6-4	TRBJ2-3	CASSDSGGTDTQYF	TGTGCCAGCAGTGACTCGGGAGGGACAGATACGCAGTATTTT
NA	13	TRBV30	TRBJ2-7	CAWRPRGTDEQYF	TGTGCCTGGAGACCTCGGGGGACCGACGAGCAGTACTTC
NA	15	TRBV5-1	TRBJ1-2	CASSWGAKANYGYTF	TGCGCCAGCAGCTGGGGAGCAAAAGCTAACTATGGCTACACCTTC
NA	15	TRBV19	TRBJ2-1	CASSQRAVFQDEQFF	TGTGCCAGTAGTCAGAGGGCCGTATTCCAGGATGAGCAGTTCTTC
TRBD1	13	TRBV30	TRBJ1-2	CAWGTGANYGYTF	TGTGCCTGGGGGACAGGGGCTAACTATGGCTACACCTTC
TRBD1	14	TRBV5-6	TRBJ2-7	CASSSGQFSYEQYF	TGTGCCAGCAGCTCGGGACAGTTCTCTTACGAGCAGTACTTC
NA	16	TRBV5-1	TRBJ2-6	CASSLGWEPGANVLTF	TGCGCCAGCAGCTTGGGTTGGGAGCCCGGGGCCAACGTCCTGACTTTC